This T cell receptor (beta chain) was identified during a study of glioma-infiltrating T cells. A remark on this clonotype: One end of the junction is discordant with germline, which a read error may explain.

Germline V gives CDR1 MNHEY, CDR2 SMNVEV (reference sequence). CDR3 length equals 18 residues. Amplification of TCR alpha and beta CDR3 regions from RNA used iRepertoire nested multiplex PCR. One entry per CDR3 protein results from TCRdb running MiXCR on the multiplex PCR reads. The sample records 300,000 to 400,000 distinct CDR3 sequences, roughly two fifths being singletons. This receptor was taken from a human donor with low-grade glioma or glioblastoma, undergoing nonglioma brain surgery, or in good health (not recorded which). The rearrangement uses TRBV27 and TRBJ1-4; 9 bases are a match to TRBD1. The specimen was glioma tissue, nonneoplastic brain tissue, or PBMCs (not recorded which). The CDR3 DNA reads TGTGCCAGCAGTCGGCGGGTCCGACAGGGGGTGACTAATAAAAAACTGTTTTTT. It specifies CASSRRVRQGVTNKKLFF.